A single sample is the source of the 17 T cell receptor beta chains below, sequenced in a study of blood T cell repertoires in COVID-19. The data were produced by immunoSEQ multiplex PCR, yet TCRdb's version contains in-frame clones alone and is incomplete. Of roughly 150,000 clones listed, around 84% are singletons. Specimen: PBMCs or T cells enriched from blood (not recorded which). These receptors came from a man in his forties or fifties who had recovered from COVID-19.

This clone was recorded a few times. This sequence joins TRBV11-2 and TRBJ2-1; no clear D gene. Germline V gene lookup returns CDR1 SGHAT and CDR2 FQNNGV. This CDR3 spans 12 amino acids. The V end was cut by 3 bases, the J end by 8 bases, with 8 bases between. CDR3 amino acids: CASSFLVYEQFF. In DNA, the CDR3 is TGTGCCAGCAGCTTTTTAGTCTATGAGCAGTTCTTC.

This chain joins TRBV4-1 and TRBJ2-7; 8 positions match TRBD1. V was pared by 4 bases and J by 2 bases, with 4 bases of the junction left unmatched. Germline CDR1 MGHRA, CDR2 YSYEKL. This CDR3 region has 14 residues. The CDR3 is CASSPRQGTYEQYF. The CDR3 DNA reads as TGCGCCAGCAGCCCCCGACAGGGGACCTACGAGCAGTACTTC.

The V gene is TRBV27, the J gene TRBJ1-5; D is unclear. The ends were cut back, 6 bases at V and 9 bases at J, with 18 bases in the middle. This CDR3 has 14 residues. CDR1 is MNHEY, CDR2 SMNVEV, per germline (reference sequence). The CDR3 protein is CASSPWEGRRPQHF. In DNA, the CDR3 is TGTGCCAGCAGCCCCTGGGAGGGAAGGCGGCCCCAGCATTTT.

The CDR3 reads CAISAGANQPQHF. In DNA form, the CDR3 reads TGTGCCATCAGTGCAGGGGCAAATCAGCCCCAGCATTTT. The chain combines TRBV10-3 with TRBJ1-5; possible D gene TRBD1, 6 bases. With 4 bases removed from V and 4 bases from J, the gap between germline ends came to 8 bases. The CDR3 is made up of 13 amino acids. Germline-derived CDR1 and CDR2 are ENHRY and SYGVKD.

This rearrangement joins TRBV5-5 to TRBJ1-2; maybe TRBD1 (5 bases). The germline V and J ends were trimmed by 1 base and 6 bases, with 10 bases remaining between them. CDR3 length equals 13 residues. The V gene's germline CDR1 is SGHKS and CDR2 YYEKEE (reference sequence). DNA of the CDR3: TGTGCCAGCAGCTTGCGGGGGGGAAATGGCTACACCTTC. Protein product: CASSLRGGNGYTF.

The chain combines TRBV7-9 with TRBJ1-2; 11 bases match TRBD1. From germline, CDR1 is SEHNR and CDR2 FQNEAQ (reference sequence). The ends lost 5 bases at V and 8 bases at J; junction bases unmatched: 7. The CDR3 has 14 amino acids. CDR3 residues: CASSLGQGEGGYTF. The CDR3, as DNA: TGTGCCAGCAGCCTGGGACAGGGGGAAGGCGGCTACACCTTC.

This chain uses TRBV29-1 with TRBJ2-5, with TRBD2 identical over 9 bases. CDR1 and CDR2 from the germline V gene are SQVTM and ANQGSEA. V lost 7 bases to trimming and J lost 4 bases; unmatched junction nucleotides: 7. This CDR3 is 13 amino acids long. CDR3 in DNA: TGCAGCGGGAGACTAGCGGTTTTAGAGACCCAGTACTTC. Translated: CSGRLAVLETQYF.

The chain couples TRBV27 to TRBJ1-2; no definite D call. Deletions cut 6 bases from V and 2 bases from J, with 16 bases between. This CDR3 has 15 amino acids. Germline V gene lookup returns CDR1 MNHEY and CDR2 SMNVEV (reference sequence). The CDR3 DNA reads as TGTGCCAGCAGATCTGGGCCCTCCCTGAACTATGGCTACACCTTC. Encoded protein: CASRSGPSLNYGYTF.

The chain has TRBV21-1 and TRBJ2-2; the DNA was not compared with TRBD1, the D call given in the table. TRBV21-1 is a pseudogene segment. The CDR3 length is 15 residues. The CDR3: CASSKGQTGTGELFF. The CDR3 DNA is TGTGCCAGCAGCAAGGGGCAGACGGGCACCGGGGAGCTGTTTTTT.

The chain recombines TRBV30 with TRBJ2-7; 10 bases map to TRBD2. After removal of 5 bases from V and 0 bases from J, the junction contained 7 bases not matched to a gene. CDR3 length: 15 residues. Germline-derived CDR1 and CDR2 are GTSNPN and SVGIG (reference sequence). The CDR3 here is CAWDTSGVSSYEQYF. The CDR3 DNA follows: TGTGCCTGGGATACTAGCGGGGTGAGCTCCTACGAGCAGTACTTC. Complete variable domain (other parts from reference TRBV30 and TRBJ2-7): SQTIHQWPATLVQPVGSPLSLECTVEGTSNPNLYWYRQAAGRGLQLLFYSVGIGQISSEVPQNLSASRPQDRQFILSSKKLLLSDSGFYLCAWDTSGVSSYEQYFGPGTRLTVT.

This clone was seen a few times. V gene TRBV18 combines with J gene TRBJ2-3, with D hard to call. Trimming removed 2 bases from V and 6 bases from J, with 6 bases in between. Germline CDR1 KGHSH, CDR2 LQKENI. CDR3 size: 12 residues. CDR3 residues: CASSPKEDTQYF. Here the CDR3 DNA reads TGTGCCAGCTCACCAAAGGAGGATACGCAGTATTTT.

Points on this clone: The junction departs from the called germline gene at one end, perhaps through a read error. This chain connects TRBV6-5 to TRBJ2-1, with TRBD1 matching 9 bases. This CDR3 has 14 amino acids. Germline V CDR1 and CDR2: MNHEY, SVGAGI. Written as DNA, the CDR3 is TGTGCCAGCACTTACAGGGGGCCGTACAATGAGCAGTTCTTC. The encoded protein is CASTYRGPYNEQFF.

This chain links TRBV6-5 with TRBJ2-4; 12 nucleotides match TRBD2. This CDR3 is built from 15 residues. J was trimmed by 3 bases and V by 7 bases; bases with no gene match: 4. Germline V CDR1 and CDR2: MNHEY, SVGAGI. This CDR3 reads CASISSGGGKNIQYF. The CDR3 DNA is TGTGCCAGCATATCTAGCGGGGGGGGCAAAAACATTCAGTACTTC.

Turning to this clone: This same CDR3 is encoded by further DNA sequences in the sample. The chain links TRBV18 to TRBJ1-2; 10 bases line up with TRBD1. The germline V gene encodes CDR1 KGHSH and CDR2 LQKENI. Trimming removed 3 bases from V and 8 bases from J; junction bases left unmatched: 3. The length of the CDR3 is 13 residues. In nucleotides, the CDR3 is TGTGCCAGCTCACCCGGACAGGGGGACGGCTACACCTTC. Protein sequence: CASSPGQGDGYTF.

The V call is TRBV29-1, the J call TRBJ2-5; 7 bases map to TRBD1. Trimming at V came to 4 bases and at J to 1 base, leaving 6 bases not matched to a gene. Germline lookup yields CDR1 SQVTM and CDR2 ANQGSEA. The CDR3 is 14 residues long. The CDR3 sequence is CSVGVTGTQETQYF. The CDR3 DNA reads TGCAGCGTTGGAGTGACAGGGACCCAAGAGACCCAGTACTTC.

This chain's CDR3 is CASSDDGFQRADTQYF. In DNA, the CDR3 is TGCGCCAGCAGCGACGACGGCTTCCAACGGGCAGATACGCAGTATTTT. The chain couples TRBV4-1 to TRBJ2-3; no clear D gene. The CDR3 covers 16 residues. CDR1 and CDR2 (germline): MGHRA, YSYEKL. Trimming shortened V by 5 bases and J by 4 bases, and 19 bases separated the two germline ends.

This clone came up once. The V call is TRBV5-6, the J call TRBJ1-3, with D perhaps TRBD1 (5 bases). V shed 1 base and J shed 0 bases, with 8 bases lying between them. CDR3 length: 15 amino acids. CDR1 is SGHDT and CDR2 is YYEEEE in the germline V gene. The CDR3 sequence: CASSLRTYSGNTIYF. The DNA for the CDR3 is TGTGCCAGCAGCTTGAGGACATACTCTGGAAACACCATATATTTT. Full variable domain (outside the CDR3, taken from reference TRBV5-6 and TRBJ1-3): DAGVTQSPTHLIKTRGQQVTLRCSPKSGHDTVSWYQQALGQGPQFIFQYYEEEERQRGNFPDRFSGHQFPNYSSELNVNALLLGDSALYLCASSLRTYSGNTIYFGEGSWLTVV.